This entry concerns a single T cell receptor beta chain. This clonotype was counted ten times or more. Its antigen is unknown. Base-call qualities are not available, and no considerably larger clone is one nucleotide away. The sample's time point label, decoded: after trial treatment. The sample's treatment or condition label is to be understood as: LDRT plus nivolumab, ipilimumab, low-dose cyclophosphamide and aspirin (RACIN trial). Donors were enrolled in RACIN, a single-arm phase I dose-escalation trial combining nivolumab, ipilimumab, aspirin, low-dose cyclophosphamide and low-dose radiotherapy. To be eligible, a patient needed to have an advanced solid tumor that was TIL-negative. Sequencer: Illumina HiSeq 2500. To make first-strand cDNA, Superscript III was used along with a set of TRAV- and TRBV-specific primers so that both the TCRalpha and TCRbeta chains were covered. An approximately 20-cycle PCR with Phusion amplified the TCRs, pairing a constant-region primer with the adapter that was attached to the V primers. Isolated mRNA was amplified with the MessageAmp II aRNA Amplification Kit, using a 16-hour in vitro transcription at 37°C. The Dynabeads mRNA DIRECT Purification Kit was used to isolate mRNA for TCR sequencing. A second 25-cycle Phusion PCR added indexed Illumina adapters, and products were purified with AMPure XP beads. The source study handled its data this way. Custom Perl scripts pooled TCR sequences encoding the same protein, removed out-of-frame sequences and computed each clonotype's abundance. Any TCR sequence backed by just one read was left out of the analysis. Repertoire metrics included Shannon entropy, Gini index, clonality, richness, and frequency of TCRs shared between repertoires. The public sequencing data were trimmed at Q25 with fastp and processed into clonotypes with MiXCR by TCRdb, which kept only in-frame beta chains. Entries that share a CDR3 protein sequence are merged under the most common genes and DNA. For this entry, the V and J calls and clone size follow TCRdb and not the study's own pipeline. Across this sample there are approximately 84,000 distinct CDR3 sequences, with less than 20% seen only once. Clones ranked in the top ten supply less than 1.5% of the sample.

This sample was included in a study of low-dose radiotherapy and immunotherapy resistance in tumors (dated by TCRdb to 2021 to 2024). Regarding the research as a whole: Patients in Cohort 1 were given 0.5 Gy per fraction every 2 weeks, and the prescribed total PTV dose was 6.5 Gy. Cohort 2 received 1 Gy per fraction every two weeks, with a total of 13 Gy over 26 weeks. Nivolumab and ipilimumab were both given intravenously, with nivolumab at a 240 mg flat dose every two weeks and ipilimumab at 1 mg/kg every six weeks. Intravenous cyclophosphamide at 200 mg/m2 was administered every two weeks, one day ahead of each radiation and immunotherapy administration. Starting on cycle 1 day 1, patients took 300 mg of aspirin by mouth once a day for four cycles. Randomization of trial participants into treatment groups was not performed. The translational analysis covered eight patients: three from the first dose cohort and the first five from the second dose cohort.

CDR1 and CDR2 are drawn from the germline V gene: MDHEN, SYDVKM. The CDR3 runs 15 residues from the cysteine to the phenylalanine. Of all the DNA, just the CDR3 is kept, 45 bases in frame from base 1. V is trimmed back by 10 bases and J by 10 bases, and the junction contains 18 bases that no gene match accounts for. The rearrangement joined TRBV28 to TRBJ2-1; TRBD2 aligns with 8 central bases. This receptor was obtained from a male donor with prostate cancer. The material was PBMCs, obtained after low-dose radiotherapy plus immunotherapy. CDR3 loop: CATVASSGFSGEQFF. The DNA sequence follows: TGTGCCACCGTGGCGTCTAGCGGGTTCTCAGGGGAGCAGTTCTTC.